Each of the 8 T cell receptor beta chains below was sequenced from the same sample in a study of identical twins. TCRdb ran MiXCR on the 5' RACE reads and lists one entry per CDR3 protein. Among 420,000 or so distinct CDR3 sequences listed, 15% to 20% were seen once. The sample comprised naive T cells sorted from blood. All receptors come from a man over 45 in good health.

This clonotype was counted at least ten times. This sequence joins TRBV20-1 and TRBJ1-4, with D uncertain. The CDR3 runs 16 residues. CDR1 DFQATT and CDR2 SNEGSKA come from the germline V gene (reference sequence). Trimming removed 0 bases from V and 2 bases from J, with 13 bases in between. The CDR3 loop is CSARDLGRWTNEKLFF. For the CDR3, the DNA is TGCAGTGCTAGAGATCTAGGGAGGTGGACTAATGAAAAACTGTTTTTT.

With regard to this clonotype: Its ends do not fully match the called genes, so a read error is possible. The chain carries TRBV4-3 and TRBJ1-2; 9 nucleotides match TRBD1. The germline V gene encodes CDR1 LGHNA and CDR2 YSLEER. The CDR3 extends over 16 amino acids. CDR3 in amino acids: CASSPPGQGRDYGYTF. The CDR3, as DNA: TGCGCCAGTAGCCCCCCGGGACAGGGAAGGGACTATGGCTACACCTTC.

As concerns this clonotype: In this CDR3 the conserved last residue, phenylalanine or tryptophan, is missing, so a read error is likely. The chain is built from TRBV12-3 or TRBV12-4 and TRBJ2-1, with unresolved D. V was trimmed by 0 bases and J by 3 bases, leaving 0 bases between them. The CDR3 is 12 residues long. CDR3 sequence reads: CASSLAYNEQFS. The DNA for the CDR3 is TGTGCCAGCAGTTTAGCCTACAATGAGCAGTTCTCC.

In this sample, this clonotype turned up many times. The chain joins TRBV28 to TRBJ2-5; D may correspond to TRBD1 or TRBD2 (5 bases each). Trimming removed 4 bases at V and 6 bases at J, with 12 bases between. In germline, CDR1 is MDHEN, CDR2 SYDVKM. The CDR3 is 13 residues long. Here the CDR3 DNA reads TGTGCCAGCAGTTCCCCGGGACCACAGACCCAGTACTTC. Its translation: CASSSPGPQTQYF.

J is TRBJ1-2 and V is TRBV29-1; no definite D call. V was trimmed by 7 bases and J by 1 base, leaving 7 bases between them. Looked up from germline, CDR1 is SQVTM and CDR2 is ANQGSEA. This CDR3 spans 11 amino acids. CDR3 residues: CSGNDNYGYTF. The DNA for the CDR3 is TGCAGCGGAAACGATAACTATGGCTACACCTTC.

This clonotype has only one observation. Mismatch with germline at one junction end may stem from a read error. The rearrangement joins TRBV4-3 to TRBJ2-1; the D gene is possibly TRBD2 (5 bases). Looked up from germline, CDR1 is LGHNA and CDR2 is YSLEER. The CDR3 consists of 12 residues. The CDR3: CASSQETTTAVF. In nucleotides, the CDR3 is TGCGCCAGCAGCCAAGAAACGACTACCGCGGTCTTC.

V and J are TRBV5-1 and TRBJ2-2; possibly TRBD1 for D (5 bases). Trimming took 0 bases from V and 1 from J, leaving 10 bases between them. The CDR3 loop spans 16 amino acids. Germline V CDR1 and CDR2: SGHRS, YFSETQ. The CDR3 is CASSLVRTKNTGELFF. The CDR3, as DNA: TGCGCCAGCAGCTTGGTGCGGACAAAGAACACCGGGGAGCTGTTTTTT.

This clonotype appeared a few times. The chain couples TRBV4-2 to TRBJ1-3; unclear D gene. CDR3 size: 16 residues. In germline, CDR1 is LGHNA, CDR2 YNFKEQ. Trimming removed 0 bases at V and 0 bases at J, with 9 bases between. CDR3: CASSQDGSGSGNTIYF. The CDR3 DNA reads TGTGCCAGCAGCCAAGATGGCTCGGGCTCTGGAAACACCATATATTTT.